The sequence of this TCR beta chain was determined in a study of CD8 T cells in ankylosing spondylitis. Generation of TCR beta libraries employed quantitative 5'-RACE incorporating molecular barcodes. TCRdb reprocessed the 5' RACE reads via MiXCR and lists one record per CDR3 protein. This sample has 300,000 to 400,000 distinct CDR3 sequences, with around 20% found just once. Study results and limitations: According to the report, clones linked to the disease were significantly enriched in matched synovial fluid samples taken from ankylosing spondylitis patients. Relatively rare in peripheral blood, disease-linked clones were also CD8+. Reactive arthritis synovial fluid and blood were previously reported to contain some motif variants. Among TCR beta sequences, a motif of fewer than 10 highly homologous variants appeared characteristic of ankylosing spondylitis blood.

Notes on this clonotype: No antigen is known for it.

This CDR3 has 15 amino acids. J lost 0 bases, V lost 3 bases, and 2 bases had no gene match. The germline gives CDR1 SGHVS, CDR2 FQNEAQ. Sequenced input: blood, either unsorted or a sorted T cell fraction (not recorded which). The chain has TRBV7-8 and TRBJ1-5; 7 bases fit TRBD1. The TCR comes from a male donor with ankylosing spondylitis. The CDR3 is CASSLGQHSNQPQHF. CDR3 in DNA: TGTGCCAGCAGCTTGGGACAGCATAGCAATCAGCCCCAGCATTTT. Supplemented by reference TRBV7-8 and TRBJ1-5, the full variable domain reads GAGVSQSPRYKVAKRGQDVALRCDPISGHVSLFWYQQALGQGPEFLTYFQNEAQLDKSGLPSDRFFAERPEGSVSTLKIQRTQQEDSAVYLCASSLGQHSNQPQHFGDGTRLSIL.